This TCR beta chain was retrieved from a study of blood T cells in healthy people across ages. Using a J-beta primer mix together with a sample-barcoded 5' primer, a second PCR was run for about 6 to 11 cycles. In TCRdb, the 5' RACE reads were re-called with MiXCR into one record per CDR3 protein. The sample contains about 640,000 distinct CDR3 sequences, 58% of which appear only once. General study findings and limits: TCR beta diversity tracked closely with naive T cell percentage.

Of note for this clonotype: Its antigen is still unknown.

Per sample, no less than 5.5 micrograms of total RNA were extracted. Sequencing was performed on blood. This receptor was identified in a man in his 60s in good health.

The CDR3 sequence: CASSPTGHRPYNEQFF. CDR3 coding DNA: TGCGCCAGCAGCCCGACGGGACATCGACCCTACAATGAGCAGTTCTTC. V gene TRBV5-1 combines with J gene TRBJ2-1; a weak D match, TRBD1 (6 bases). The V gene lost 4 bases and the J gene lost 2 bases, with 16 bases spanning the gap. The CDR3 contains 16 residues. CDR1 is SGHRS, CDR2 YFSETQ, per germline.